The T cell receptor beta chain described here comes from a study of T cell repertoires in cytomegalovirus infection. TCRdb ran MiXCR on the reads and lists one entry per CDR3 protein. The table lists around 330,000 distinct CDR3 sequences, about a sixth of them singletons. This clonotype came up many times. V was pared by 5 bases and J by 4 bases, with 15 bases between. The V gene's germline CDR1 is SGHVS and CDR2 FQNEAQ. The CDR3 contains 14 residues. This chain connects TRBV7-8 to TRBJ2-7, with D possibly TRBD2 on 6 matching bases. Sequenced: PBMCs. This receptor was obtained from a human donor in good health (CMV status not recorded). Some clones in this sample may be carry-over from other donors' samples. The CDR3 sequence: CASSTTRTTYEQYF. For the CDR3, the DNA is TGTGCCAGCAGCACCACCCGGACTACTTACGAGCAGTACTTC.